This record concerns one T cell receptor (beta chain) sequence. This clone showed up just a few times. Which antigen it targets is not known. Within one base of it there is no much larger clone, and no base qualities were kept. The CDR3 contains 13 residues, cysteine and phenylalanine counted. CDR3 DNA only is kept here, 39 bases in frame from base 1. CDR1 and CDR2, looked up from the germline V gene (reference sequence), are MNHEY and SMNVEV. The V end gives up 2 bases and the J end 5 bases, leaving 0 bases in the junction not matched to a gene. The source of the sample is a study of chemoradiotherapy in HPV16-positive cancers (dated 2022 in TCRdb). Study-level background: Candidate HPV-specific T-cell clones and common TCR motifs were defined by functional T-cell assays performed on cells from two HPV16-positive patients. The study asked whether T-cell immunity against the HPV oncoproteins E6 and E7 changes during chemoradiotherapy and whether it affects survival. Next, the candidate HPV-specific TCRs and motifs were followed in TCR repertoires from around 91 patients with HPV-related cancers.

Repertoires were sampled repeatedly over the course of chemoradiotherapy, so clonal expansion could be followed in the tumor microenvironment. Study-level results and caveats: The survival association was reported for HPV16-positive patients, and the functional definition of HPV-specific T cells was derived from only a couple of HPV16-positive patients. Expansion of candidate HPV-specific clones and E7-related TCR motifs was observed in the tumor microenvironment during treatment, whereas no such expansion was observed for non-HPV-specific T cells. Among HPV16-positive patients, expansion of HPV-responsive T cells during chemoradiotherapy was associated with better recurrence-free survival.

The library was produced with the immunoSEQ multiplex PCR assay. As stored in TCRdb, this immuneACCESS dataset retains in-frame rearrangements with V and J assigned. A fraction of the clones does not appear; measured against another copy, unresolved V genes explain less than half of the discrepancy, and the remainder lacks a known reason. This sample gives thousands of clones in total; approximately 83% of them show up just once. The biggest ten clones account for 2.5% to 3.5% of the sample. Sequencing used blood, obtained from a patient who underwent chemoradiotherapy. The sequence was obtained from a human donor with HPV-associated anogenital cancer. The V and J genes are TRBV27 and TRBJ1-5, and TRBD1 aligns with 7 junction nucleotides. The CDR3 is CASSLQGDQPQHF. The base sequence is TGTGCCAGCAGTTTACAGGGGGATCAGCCCCAGCATTTT.